What follows are 29 T cell receptor beta chains derived from one specimen sequenced in a study of blood T cell repertoires in COVID-19. Profiling relied on immunoSEQ multiplex PCR, and the TCRdb table lists in-frame clones only, not all of them. The sample has 200,000 to 250,000 clones, 80% to 90% seen once; the top ten hold roughly a tenth. Sequencing was performed on peripheral blood. Receptors were obtained from a woman over 75 with COVID-19, enrolled during active disease.

The chain couples TRBV7-2 to TRBJ2-7, with 9 bases that match TRBD2. Germline CDR1 is SGHTA and CDR2 is FQGNSA. V lost 0 bases and J lost 6; bases outside the gene matches: 9. The CDR3 extends over 16 amino acids. This CDR3 reads CASSLAFVGGGVEQYF. The CDR3 nucleotides read TGTGCCAGCAGCTTAGCGTTTGTTGGCGGGGGGGTCGAGCAGTACTTC.

The rearrangement joins TRBV3-1 (or the pseudogene TRBV3-2) to TRBJ2-3; D might be TRBD1 (6 bases). The germline CDR1 and CDR2 sequences are LGHDT and YNNKEL (reference sequence). The CDR3 totals 12 residues. Between the trimmed V and J ends, which lost 3 bases and 7 bases, there was a span of 8 bases. CDR3 in amino acids: CASSQDSNTQYF. The CDR3, as DNA: TGTGCCAGCAGCCAGGACAGCAATACGCAGTATTTT.

The chain has TRBV12-3 or TRBV12-4 and TRBJ2-1; 9 bases fit TRBD1. Trimming removed 7 bases from V and 12 bases from J; junction bases left unmatched: 7. The CDR3 has 12 amino acids. The DNA of the CDR3 is TGTGCCAGCACTCTGGGACAGGGCCTGCAGTTCTTC. Its translation is CASTLGQGLQFF.

This chain links TRBV5-1 with TRBJ1-2, with 8 nucleotides matching TRBD1. The CDR3 loop spans 14 amino acids. V dropped 4 bases and J dropped 2; count of bases not matched to a gene: 4. Germline CDR1 and CDR2: SGHRS and YFSETQ. CDR3 sequence (DNA): TGCGCCAGCAGCCCGACAGGGGACAACTATGGCTACACCTTC. It yields the protein CASSPTGDNYGYTF. Full variable domain (remainder filled in from reference TRBV5-1 and TRBJ1-2): KAGVTQTPRYLIKTRGQQVTLSCSPISGHRSVSWYQQTPGQGLQFLFEYFSETQRNKGNFPGRFSGRQFSNSRSEMNVSTLELGDSALYLCASSPTGDNYGYTFGSGTRLTVV.

This chain connects TRBV13 to TRBJ1-3; 7 nucleotides match TRBD1. The ends lost 5 bases at V and 0 bases at J; junction bases unmatched: 10. The CDR3 is 17 amino acids. Germline CDR1 reads PRHDT; CDR2 reads FYEKMQ (reference sequence). The CDR3 sequence is CASSTRTGHRSGNTIYF. The CDR3 nucleotides are TGTGCCAGCAGCACTCGGACAGGTCACCGCTCTGGAAACACCATATATTTT.

J is TRBJ2-3 and V is TRBV9; 9 nucleotides match TRBD2. The CDR3 loop spans 16 amino acids. Unmatched junction bases numbered 18, after V lost 10 bases and J lost 6 bases. CDR1 and CDR2 from the germline V gene are SGDLS and YYNGEE. CDR3 coding DNA: TGTGCCCGCAACCGGAGGGGCGGGGGGGCGGAGGATACGCAGTATTTT. It codes for CARNRRGGGAEDTQYF.

Details on this clone: Its ends do not fully match the called genes, so a read error is possible. The rearrangement joins TRBV11-2 to TRBJ2-1; D gene uncertain. The CDR3 consists of 15 residues. Germline loops: CDR1 SGHAT, CDR2 FQNNGV. The CDR3 region has the DNA TGTGCCAGCAGCTTAGCTCTACACCCCTACAAGGAGCAGCTCTTC. It yields the protein CASSLALHPYKEQLF.

The chain couples TRBV28 to TRBJ2-5; TRBD2 matches at 10 bases. CDR1 is MDHEN, CDR2 SYDVKM, per germline. This CDR3 is 16 amino acids long. The V gene end was trimmed by 6 bases and the J gene end by 3 bases; junction bases not matched to a gene: 10. The CDR3 region is CASSRGTGLAEETQYF. Written as DNA, the CDR3 is TGTGCCAGCAGCCGGGGGACTGGACTAGCGGAAGAGACCCAGTACTTC.

The genes are TRBV28 and TRBJ1-4, with 7 bases matching TRBD1. The CDR3 loop spans 14 amino acids. The germline V gene has CDR1 MDHEN and CDR2 SYDVKM. Trimming took 5 bases from V and 8 from J; bases not matched to a gene: 8. The CDR3 here is CASSPGQRKEKLFF. CDR3 nucleotides: TGTGCCAGCAGTCCGGGACAGCGGAAGGAAAAACTGTTTTTT.

This chain joins TRBV2 and TRBJ2-3; a possible D gene is TRBD1 (5 bases). V lost 8 bases to trimming and J lost 1 base, with 7 bases between them. The CDR3 length is 12 residues. Germline CDR1 SNHLY, CDR2 FYNNEI. This chain's CDR3 is CASFRGTDTQYF. The CDR3 DNA is TGTGCCAGCTTCAGGGGCACAGATACGCAGTATTTT.

The DNA for the CDR3 is TGTGCCAGCAGCTTGGACGGGAGGAGCAATCAGCCCCAGCATTTT. Its protein product is CASSLDGRSNQPQHF. The rearrangement uses TRBV5-6 and TRBJ1-5; D gene ambiguous. From germline, CDR1 is SGHDT and CDR2 YYEEEE. The CDR3 is made up of 15 amino acids. V lost 0 bases to trimming and J lost 1 base, with 8 bases between them. The full variable domain, rest sourced from reference TRBV5-6 and TRBJ1-5, is DAGVTQSPTHLIKTRGQQVTLRCSPKSGHDTVSWYQQALGQGPQFIFQYYEEEERQRGNFPDRFSGHQFPNYSSELNVNALLLGDSALYLCASSLDGRSNQPQHFGDGTRLSIL.

V usage is TRBV5-1 and J usage is TRBJ2-7, with 8 bases identical to TRBD1. Per the germline V gene, CDR1 is SGHRS and CDR2 is YFSETQ. The CDR3 runs 15 residues. V trimming: 0 bases; J trimming: 0 bases; junction bases outside the gene matches: 2. In DNA, the CDR3 is TGCGCCAGCAGCTTGGCCGGGACAGGCTCCTACGAGCAGTACTTC. Amino acids: CASSLAGTGSYEQYF.

CDR3 in DNA: TGCGCCAGCAGCTTGTCAGGGAACGGTGGCTACACCTTC. Protein product: CASSLSGNGGYTF. The chain has TRBV5-1 and TRBJ1-2; D perhaps matches TRBD1 (5 bases). Looked up from germline, CDR1 is SGHRS and CDR2 is YFSETQ. The V end lost 1 base, the J end lost 7 bases, and 11 bases lay between the germline ends. The CDR3 is made up of 13 amino acids.

This chain connects TRBV7-6 to TRBJ1-1; possible D gene TRBD1, 5 bases. The CDR3 length is 15 residues. From germline, CDR1 is SGHVS and CDR2 FNYEAQ. Trimming removed 1 base from V and 5 bases from J, with 14 bases in between. The CDR3 spells CASSLVPGDGTEAFF. The CDR3, as DNA: TGTGCCAGCAGCTTAGTTCCGGGGGATGGGACTGAAGCTTTCTTT. Combining the CDR3 with reference TRBV7-6 and TRBJ1-1 gives the whole variable domain GAGVSQSPRYKVTKRGQDVALRCDPISGHVSLYWYRQALGQGPEFLTYFNYEAQQDKSGLPNDRFSAERPEGSISTLTIQRTEQRDSAMYRCASSLVPGDGTEAFFGQGTRLTVV.

This clone was detected only a few times. This chain uses TRBV7-9 with TRBJ1-1, with TRBD1 matching 7 bases. The V gene's germline CDR1 is SEHNR and CDR2 FQNEAQ (reference sequence). J was trimmed by 7 bases and V by 4 bases; bases with no gene match: 9. CDR3 length: 14 amino acids. This CDR3 is CASSWRQGGIEAFF. The CDR3 coding sequence is TGTGCCAGCAGCTGGAGACAGGGTGGGATTGAAGCTTTCTTT.

About this clone: The junction differs from germline at one of its ends, possibly a read error. CDR3 nucleotide sequence: TGTGCCAGCAGAACAGCCTCTTTAAATTCCCCCCTCCACTTT. Its protein product is CASRTASLNSPLHF. The rearrangement uses TRBV28 and TRBJ1-6, with D uncertain. The CDR3 contains 14 residues. Germline CDR1 is MDHEN and CDR2 is SYDVKM.

CDR3 nucleotide sequence: TGTGCCAGCAGTTTAAGCATATACAATGAGCAGTTCTTC. This sequence encodes CASSLSIYNEQFF. This chain uses TRBV12-3 or TRBV12-4 with TRBJ2-1, with unresolved D. Trimming took 2 bases from V and 4 from J, leaving 6 bases between them. The CDR3 totals 13 residues.

The chain uses TRBV5-1 and TRBJ2-5, with 11 bases aligning to TRBD1. Germline V gives CDR1 SGHRS, CDR2 YFSETQ. This CDR3 is built from 13 residues. V dropped 6 bases and J dropped 5; count of bases not matched to a gene: 3. The CDR3 spells CASIGTGGETQYF. The CDR3 DNA sequence: TGCGCCAGCATAGGGACAGGGGGGGAGACCCAGTACTTC.

The chain couples TRBV27 to TRBJ1-1; 8 positions match TRBD1. V dropped 5 bases and J dropped 0; count of bases not matched to a gene: 5. The CDR3 extends over 15 amino acids. CDR1 is MNHEY and CDR2 is SMNVEV in the germline V gene (reference sequence). Written as DNA, the CDR3 is TGTGCCAGCAGTAGGGGACAGGCGGTGAACACTGAAGCTTTCTTT. Encoded protein: CASSRGQAVNTEAFF.

This chain joins TRBV20-1 and TRBJ1-2, with 7 bases that match TRBD1. The length of the CDR3 is 13 residues. Trimming took 3 bases from V and 8 from J; bases not matched to a gene: 9. Germline assignment: CDR1 DFQATT and CDR2 SNEGSKA (reference sequence). The CDR3 sequence: CSASKRGQEGYTF. CDR3 nucleotides: TGCAGTGCTAGTAAAAGGGGGCAAGAAGGCTACACCTTC.

J is TRBJ1-1 and V is TRBV7-2, with D unclear. The CDR3 covers 16 residues. With 4 bases removed from V and 3 bases from J, the gap between germline ends came to 18 bases. From germline, CDR1 is SGHTA and CDR2 FQGNSA. CDR3 in DNA: TGTGCCAGCAGCTCCGTGACAATTGGGAGTTACACTGAAGCTTTCTTT. Its translation is CASSSVTIGSYTEAFF.

As to this clone: The sample has other DNA sequences that encode this CDR3 too. The gene calls are TRBV6-5 and TRBJ2-1; 8 nucleotides align to TRBD2. The CDR3 runs 15 residues. Germline CDR1 reads MNHEY; CDR2 reads SVGAGI. Losses at the gene ends were 5 bases for V and 2 bases for J; bases not matched to a gene: 5. The DNA of the CDR3 is TGTGCCAGCAGTACTACTAGCGGAGCCTACAATGAGCAGTTCTTC. Translation gives CASSTTSGAYNEQFF.

The gene calls are TRBV28 and TRBJ1-4, with 8 bases matching TRBD1. V lost 5 bases to trimming and J lost 7 bases; unmatched junction nucleotides: 6. The germline gives CDR1 MDHEN, CDR2 SYDVKM. CDR3 length equals 14 residues. The CDR3 coding sequence is TGTGCCAGCAGTCCAGGGGGCATGGCTGAAAAACTGTTTTTT. Translation: CASSPGGMAEKLFF.

The chain combines TRBV6-1 with TRBJ1-2; 7 bases are shared with TRBD1. Looked up from germline, CDR1 is MNHNS and CDR2 is SASEGT. The V segment lost 5 bases and the J segment 4 bases; nucleotides outside the gene matches: 7. The CDR3 loop spans 14 amino acids. CDR3 amino acids: CASSLLTGVYGYTF. The CDR3 DNA reads as TGTGCCAGCAGTCTACTTACAGGGGTCTATGGCTACACCTTC.

The chain joins TRBV5-4 to TRBJ2-2; D possibly corresponds to TRBD2 (7 bases). Germline-derived CDR1 and CDR2 are SGHNT and YYREEE (reference sequence). Trimming shortened V by 7 bases and J by 7 bases, and 14 bases separated the two germline ends. CDR3 size: 13 residues. DNA for the CDR3: TGTGCCAGCTCACGGGGGGCGAACGGGGAGCTGTTTTTT. The encoded protein is CASSRGANGELFF.

The rearrangement uses TRBV4-2 and TRBJ1-1; TRBD1 matches 9 bases. This CDR3 region has 16 residues. V lost 0 bases to trimming and J lost 0 bases; unmatched junction nucleotides: 2. Germline V gene data show CDR1 as LGHNA and CDR2 as YNFKEQ. CDR3 protein: CASSQERTGVNTEAFF. CDR3 in DNA: TGTGCCAGCAGCCAAGAAAGGACAGGGGTGAACACTGAAGCTTTCTTT.

V and J are TRBV7-9 and TRBJ1-4; 7 bases agree with TRBD1. Per the germline V gene, CDR1 is SEHNR and CDR2 is FQNEAQ (reference sequence). The CDR3 covers 15 residues. V lost 0 bases to trimming and J lost 8 bases; unmatched junction nucleotides: 6. The CDR3 sequence: CASSLAADRREKLFF. For the CDR3, the DNA is TGTGCCAGCAGCTTAGCGGCGGACAGGCGGGAAAAACTGTTTTTT.

V is TRBV23-1 and J is TRBJ1-6; TRBD1 might be the D (6 bases). TRBV23-1 is labeled an ORF, and its function is uncertain. The CDR3 runs 12 residues. The germline V and J ends were trimmed by 10 bases and 8 bases, with 12 bases remaining between them. In nucleotides, the CDR3 is TGCGCCATCGTGCCAGGGGATTCACCCCTCCACTTT. Amino acids: CAIVPGDSPLHF.

This clone has a handful of counts. Here the CDR3 DNA reads TGTGCCAGCAGCGTAGTGGGCAGGGGGGACACTGAAGCTTTCTTT. It is translated as CASSVVGRGDTEAFF. The V call is TRBV9, the J call TRBJ1-1; 7 positions match TRBD1. The ends lost 0 bases at V and 3 bases at J; junction bases unmatched: 5. This CDR3 spans 15 amino acids. CDR1 SGDLS and CDR2 YYNGEE come from the germline V gene.